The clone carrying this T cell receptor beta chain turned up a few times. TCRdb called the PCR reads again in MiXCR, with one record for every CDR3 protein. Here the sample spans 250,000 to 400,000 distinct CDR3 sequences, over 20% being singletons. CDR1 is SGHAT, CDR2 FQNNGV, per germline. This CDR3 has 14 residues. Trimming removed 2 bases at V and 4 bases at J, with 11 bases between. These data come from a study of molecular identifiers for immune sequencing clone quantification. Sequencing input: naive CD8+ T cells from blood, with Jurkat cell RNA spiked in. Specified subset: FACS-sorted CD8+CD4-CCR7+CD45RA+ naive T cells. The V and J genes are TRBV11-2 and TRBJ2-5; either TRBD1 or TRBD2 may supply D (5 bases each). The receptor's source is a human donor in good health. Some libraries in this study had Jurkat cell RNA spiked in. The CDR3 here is CASSLPGTLETQYF. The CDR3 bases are TGTGCCAGCAGCTTACCCGGGACCTTAGAGACCCAGTACTTC.